This TCR beta chain originates from a study of T cells after yellow fever vaccination. Study summary: In the case of low-cell-number fractions, SMART-Seq v4 Ultra Low Input was used for preparation.

This clonotype was observed a few times. Its specificity is not known. Germline V CDR1 and CDR2: SGHTA, FQGTGA. This CDR3 has 13 amino acids. Unmatched junction bases numbered 6, after V lost 8 bases and J lost 6 bases. Regarding the study as a whole: Post-booster repertoires contained most primary-vaccination clones again (96% CD4, 85% to 90% CD8). Across the CD4 and CD8 compartments, a small share of clonotypes was present in both.

A process of 5'RACE template switching, which added a universal primer site and UMIs, was used to make TCR cDNA. TCRdb passed the 5' RACE reads through MiXCR, listing each CDR3 protein once. Found here are some 550,000 distinct CDR3 sequences, around 21% of them singletons; the top ten hold roughly an eighth. The sequencing here drew on PBMCs, taken 15 days after the yellow fever booster vaccination. J is TRBJ2-2 and V is TRBV7-3; the match to TRBD2 covers 7 bases. The source is a man aged 25 to 45 who received the YFV17D yellow fever vaccine. CDR3 DNA: TGTGCCAGCCGTGGCGGGAGCGCCGGGGAGCTGTTTTTT. This codes for CASRGGSAGELFF.